What follows are 29 T cell receptor beta chains derived from one specimen sequenced in a study of T-cell reconstitution after alpha-beta-depleted transplantation in children. Preparing the TCRbeta library involved the use of unique molecular identifiers. TCRdb called the PCR reads again in MiXCR, with one record for every CDR3 protein. The table includes about 98,000 distinct CDR3 sequences, around a quarter detected once. The starting material was PBMCs, obtained before TCRalphabeta/CD19-depleted stem cell transplant. These receptors all stem from a boy aged 2 to 10 with acute lymphoblastic leukemia, due to receive a stem cell transplant.

This clonotype was counted a few times. The chain employs TRBV10-3 and TRBJ2-3, with a possible D match to TRBD1 (5 bases). Germline V gene sequence: CDR1 ENHRY, CDR2 SYGVKD. V was clipped by 8 bases and J by 4 bases, with 13 bases between them. The CDR3 is made up of 13 amino acids. CDR3 in amino acids: CAIREQAADTQYF. CDR3 nucleotide sequence: TGTGCCATCCGAGAACAGGCAGCAGATACGCAGTATTTT.

V and J are TRBV20-1 and TRBJ2-1, with 8 bases identical to TRBD2. The V gene's germline CDR1 is DFQATT and CDR2 SNEGSKA (reference sequence). The CDR3 is 14 amino acids. V shed 5 bases, J shed 9 bases, and the junction held 12 bases outside the gene matches. The CDR3 spells CSAAPSGSLGEQFF. In nucleotides, the CDR3 is TGCAGTGCTGCCCCTAGCGGGTCCTTAGGTGAGCAGTTCTTC.

This clonotype was counted many times. The chain joins TRBV12-3 or TRBV12-4 to TRBJ1-4; 8 bases fit TRBD1. With 4 bases clipped from V and 8 bases from J, the junction kept 3 bases outside the gene matches. CDR3 length: 13 residues. CDR3 DNA sequence: TGTGCCAGCAGTTCAGGGGGCGGAGAAAAACTGTTTTTT. Encoded protein: CASSSGGGEKLFF.

This clonotype was seen a few times. The chain combines TRBV10-2 with TRBJ2-1, with D perhaps assigned TRBD1 or TRBD2 (5 bases each). Germline CDR1 and CDR2: WSHSY and SAAADI. The CDR3 has 16 residues. With 6 bases removed from V and 5 bases from J, the gap between germline ends came to 20 bases. The CDR3 DNA is TGCGCCAGCAGGGGGCTCCGGCGGAGGCATAACAATGAGCAGTTCTTC. It codes for CASRGLRRRHNNEQFF.

This clonotype was counted a few times. This chain uses TRBV5-1 with TRBJ2-1, with 8 bases fitting TRBD2. Germline CDR1 SGHRS, CDR2 YFSETQ. The CDR3 is 14 residues long. V shed 4 bases, J shed 7 bases, and the junction held 7 bases outside the gene matches. The CDR3 sequence: CASSPSLAANEQFF. The CDR3 DNA reads TGCGCCAGCAGCCCATCACTAGCGGCGAATGAGCAGTTCTTC.

This sequence joins TRBV28 and TRBJ2-7; D is perhaps TRBD2 (6 bases). V was clipped by 10 bases and J by 4 bases, with 20 bases between them. Germline V gene lookup returns CDR1 MDHEN and CDR2 SYDVKM. The CDR3 loop spans 14 amino acids. Here the CDR3 reads CATQRTGTAYEQYF. The CDR3 nucleotides read TGTGCCACTCAGCGGACTGGGACTGCTTACGAGCAGTACTTC. The full variable domain, in which reference TRBV28 and TRBJ2-7 provide the parts outside the CDR3, is DVKVTQSSRYLVKRTGEKVFLECVQDMDHENMFWYRQDPGLGLRLIYFSYDVKMKEKGDIPEGYSVSREKKERFSLILESASTNQTSMYLCATQRTGTAYEQYFGPGTRLTVT.

V gene TRBV5-1 combines with J gene TRBJ2-1, with TRBD2 matching over 11 bases. The CDR3 is 17 amino acids. Germline loops: CDR1 SGHRS, CDR2 YFSETQ. Trimming took 0 bases from V and 10 from J; bases not matched to a gene: 12. The CDR3 bases are TGCGCCAGCAGCTTGGTCTCCCTAGCGGGAGGTGATAGGGAGCAGTTCTTC. This sequence encodes CASSLVSLAGGDREQFF.

This chain uses TRBV20-1 with TRBJ2-5; D possibly corresponds to TRBD1 (5 bases). Germline V gives CDR1 DFQATT, CDR2 SNEGSKA (reference sequence). V was trimmed by 3 bases and J by 4 bases, leaving 9 bases between them. The CDR3 has 12 amino acids. In nucleotides, the CDR3 is TGCAGTGCTAGTAACCAGGGAGAGACCCAGTACTTC. It specifies CSASNQGETQYF.

The chain is built from TRBV4-1 and TRBJ1-2; no reliable D call. The V gene lost 6 bases and the J gene lost 8 bases, with 19 bases spanning the gap. The CDR3 loop spans 14 amino acids. Germline V gene data show CDR1 as MGHRA and CDR2 as YSYEKL. The CDR3 protein is CASRPIGQKGGYTF. In DNA, the CDR3 is TGCGCCAGCAGACCCATCGGTCAGAAAGGGGGCTACACCTTC.

V usage is TRBV19 and J usage is TRBJ2-7, with D possibly TRBD2 on 6 matching bases. Germline loops: CDR1 LNHDA, CDR2 SQIVND (reference sequence). The CDR3 runs 16 residues. V was clipped by 3 bases and J by 0 bases, with 15 bases between them. The CDR3 DNA reads TGTGCCAGTAGTATCGGAAGCGGAGGGAGCTCCTACGAGCAGTACTTC. Translated, it gives CASSIGSGGSSYEQYF.

The chain's CDR3 is CASSDGGAYTGELFF. The CDR3 bases are TGCGCCAGCAGCGACGGAGGGGCCTACACCGGGGAGCTGTTTTTT. J is TRBJ2-2 and V is TRBV5-1; D may be TRBD2 (6 bases). CDR1 and CDR2 (germline): SGHRS, YFSETQ. The ends were cut back, 4 bases at V and 3 bases at J, with 13 bases in the middle. The CDR3 has 15 residues. The full variable domain, completed using reference TRBV5-1 and TRBJ2-2, is KAGVTQTPRYLIKTRGQQVTLSCSPISGHRSVSWYQQTPGQGLQFLFEYFSETQRNKGNFPGRFSGRQFSNSRSEMNVSTLELGDSALYLCASSDGGAYTGELFFGEGSRLTVL.

This clonotype was picked up a small number of times. V and J are TRBV5-6 and TRBJ2-7; D remains ambiguous. The CDR3 sequence is 16 residues long. Trimming removed 4 bases from V and 0 bases from J, with 17 bases in between. Germline V gives CDR1 SGHDT, CDR2 YYEEEE. CDR3 sequence: CASSPVRVVASYEQYF. The CDR3 coding sequence is TGTGCCAGCAGCCCGGTCCGGGTTGTGGCCTCCTACGAGCAGTACTTC.

The chain links TRBV2 to TRBJ2-1, with a tentative D call TRBD2 (5 bases). Between the trimmed V and J ends, which lost 6 bases and 6 bases, there was a span of 21 bases. CDR3 length: 16 amino acids. In germline, CDR1 is SNHLY, CDR2 FYNNEI. The CDR3 nucleotides are TGTGCCAGCAGCTGGAGGTCCGGCCGCGTAGGCAATGAGCAGTTCTTC. Translated: CASSWRSGRVGNEQFF.

J is TRBJ1-1 and V is TRBV9; D remains ambiguous. The germline V and J ends were trimmed by 3 bases and 2 bases, with 11 bases remaining between them. Germline CDR1 and CDR2: SGDLS and YYNGEE. The CDR3 spans 14 residues. The CDR3 spells CASSDGLSNTEAFF. The CDR3 DNA reads as TGTGCCAGCAGCGATGGCCTTTCTAACACTGAAGCTTTCTTT.

This clonotype was seen a few times. This chain uses TRBV18 with TRBJ2-1, with 7 bases that match TRBD2. Germline trimming cut 2 bases from V and 6 bases from J; bases unmatched to any gene: 7. CDR3 length: 15 amino acids. CDR1 is KGHSH, CDR2 LQKENI, per germline. In nucleotides, the CDR3 is TGTGCCAGCTCACCAGGCCTAGCGGAGAGCAATGAGCAGTTCTTC. Protein product: CASSPGLAESNEQFF.

The chain employs TRBV20-1 and TRBJ2-7; TRBD2 matches 9 bases. Germline values: CDR1 DFQATT, CDR2 SNEGSKA (reference sequence). Trimming removed 6 bases from V and 4 bases from J; junction bases left unmatched: 28. The CDR3 has 20 residues. The CDR3 sequence is CSANGTAKVKPGLATYEQYF. The CDR3 nucleotides read TGCAGTGCCAACGGGACGGCTAAAGTCAAACCGGGACTAGCTACTTACGAGCAGTACTTC.

DNA of the CDR3: TGTGCCAGCAGCCTGCTCGGCGGAGGGTTTTACAATGAGCAGTTCTTC. Translating gives CASSLLGGGFYNEQFF. The chain joins TRBV14 to TRBJ2-1, with D possibly being TRBD2 (6 bases). Trimming removed 4 bases from V and 4 bases from J, with 17 bases in between. CDR3 size: 16 residues. CDR1 is SGHDN and CDR2 is FVKESK in the germline V gene.

This clonotype was found a few times. The chain employs TRBV12-3 or TRBV12-4 and TRBJ2-7, with D perhaps TRBD1 (5 bases). The CDR3 is made up of 15 amino acids. V lost 5 bases to trimming and J lost 2 bases, with 16 bases between them. Here the CDR3 reads CASSTDSFWTYEQYF. DNA for the CDR3: TGTGCCAGCAGTACAGACAGTTTTTGGACCTACGAGCAGTACTTC.

The rearrangement joins TRBV5-6 to TRBJ2-3; D possibly corresponds to TRBD2 (6 bases). The CDR3 spans 17 residues. Per the germline V gene, CDR1 is SGHDT and CDR2 is YYEEEE. Trimming left V 4 bases short and J 1 base short, with 19 bases between. The CDR3 reads CASSIRSGGVRTDTQYF. CDR3 sequence (DNA): TGTGCCAGCAGCATACGATCCGGAGGGGTGCGCACAGATACGCAGTATTTT.

This clonotype has only a few counts. The V call is TRBV29-1, the J call TRBJ1-4; D not resolved. Looked up from germline, CDR1 is SQVTM and CDR2 is ANQGSEA. The V end lost 0 bases, the J end lost 6 bases, and 8 bases lay between the germline ends. The CDR3 runs to 13 residues. This CDR3 is CSVEEVPYEKLFF. Here the CDR3 DNA reads TGCAGCGTTGAAGAGGTTCCATATGAAAAACTGTTTTTT.

This clonotype was seen many times. The rearrangement joins TRBV9 to TRBJ2-2; 7 bases map to TRBD2. CDR3 length: 15 residues. V trimming: 3 bases; J trimming: 7 bases; junction bases outside the gene matches: 9. Germline CDR1 reads SGDLS; CDR2 reads YYNGEE. In DNA form, the CDR3 reads TGTGCCAGCAGCGGTAGCGGGCGGATGGGCGGGGAGCTGTTTTTT. Amino acid sequence: CASSGSGRMGGELFF.

The V and J genes are TRBV20-1 and TRBJ2-3, with 7 bases fitting TRBD2. The trim removed 6 bases at V and 3 bases at J, leaving 12 bases unmatched. From germline, CDR1 is DFQATT and CDR2 SNEGSKA (reference sequence). The CDR3 length is 15 residues. CDR3 DNA: TGCAGTGCAGGGGACTACCTCGGGAGGACAGATACGCAGTATTTT. Translation gives CSAGDYLGRTDTQYF.

The gene calls are TRBV13 and TRBJ2-3, with D possibly matching TRBD2 (5 bases). This CDR3 is built from 14 residues. CDR1 and CDR2 (germline): PRHDT, FYEKMQ (reference sequence). Trimming shortened V by 7 bases and J by 2 bases, and 13 bases separated the two germline ends. CDR3 loop: CASNQRRITDTQYF. The DNA for the CDR3 is TGTGCCAGCAACCAGCGGAGGATCACAGATACGCAGTATTTT.

The rearrangement links TRBV5-5 to TRBJ2-7; 10 bases fit TRBD1. The germline V gene has CDR1 SGHKS and CDR2 YYEKEE (reference sequence). J was trimmed by 3 bases and V by 4 bases; bases with no gene match: 4. This CDR3 has 14 residues. CDR3 nucleotides: TGTGCCAGCAGCCCCGGGACAGGGGTCTACGAGCAGTACTTC. It encodes CASSPGTGVYEQYF.

V is TRBV11-1 and J is TRBJ2-5; D not certain. The CDR3 has 16 amino acids. The ends were cut back, 0 bases at V and 0 bases at J, with 11 bases in the middle. Per the germline V gene, CDR1 is SGHAT and CDR2 is FQDESV (reference sequence). This CDR3 is CASSLARKRYQETQYF. DNA for the CDR3: TGTGCCAGCAGCTTAGCAAGGAAGCGTTACCAAGAGACCCAGTACTTC.

The chain is built from TRBV7-9 and TRBJ2-5; D not resolved. The CDR3 covers 15 residues. Deletions cut 7 bases from V and 4 bases from J, with 19 bases between. Per the germline V gene, CDR1 is SEHNR and CDR2 is FQNEAQ (reference sequence). The CDR3 DNA is TGTGCCAGCAACACCAACGCTATGTGGCGAGAGACCCAGTACTTC. Protein sequence: CASNTNAMWRETQYF.

The chain links TRBV7-6 to TRBJ2-5; D gene unclear. CDR1 and CDR2 from the germline V gene are SGHVS and FNYEAQ. There are 15 residues in the CDR3. V shed 6 bases and J shed 3 bases, with 17 bases lying between them. The CDR3 coding sequence is TGTGCCAGCAGTTTTAACCCGACTCGAAAAGAGACCCAGTACTTC. Protein sequence: CASSFNPTRKETQYF.

In this sample, this clonotype turned up a few times. The J gene is TRBJ2-3, the V gene TRBV9; D remains unclear. Germline lookup yields CDR1 SGDLS and CDR2 YYNGEE. The CDR3 extends over 13 amino acids. Trimming took 1 base from V and 2 from J, leaving 5 bases between them. This chain's CDR3 is CASSVWDTDTQYF. In DNA form, the CDR3 reads TGTGCCAGCAGCGTATGGGACACAGATACGCAGTATTTT. Using reference TRBV9 and TRBJ2-3 for the parts outside the CDR3, the full variable domain is DSGVTQTPKHLITATGQRVTLRCSPRSGDLSVYWYQQSLDQGLQFLIQYYNGEERAKGNILERFSAQQFPDLHSELNLSSLELGDSALYFCASSVWDTDTQYFGPGTRLTVL.

This clonotype was seen a handful of times. This chain joins TRBV5-1 and TRBJ1-4, with 7 positions matching TRBD1. The CDR3 is made up of 15 amino acids. J was trimmed by 8 bases and V by 4 bases; bases with no gene match: 11. Germline values: CDR1 SGHRS, CDR2 YFSETQ. CDR3 bases: TGCGCCAGCAGCCGGACCGGGACAGCCGACGAAAAACTGTTTTTT. Its translation is CASSRTGTADEKLFF.